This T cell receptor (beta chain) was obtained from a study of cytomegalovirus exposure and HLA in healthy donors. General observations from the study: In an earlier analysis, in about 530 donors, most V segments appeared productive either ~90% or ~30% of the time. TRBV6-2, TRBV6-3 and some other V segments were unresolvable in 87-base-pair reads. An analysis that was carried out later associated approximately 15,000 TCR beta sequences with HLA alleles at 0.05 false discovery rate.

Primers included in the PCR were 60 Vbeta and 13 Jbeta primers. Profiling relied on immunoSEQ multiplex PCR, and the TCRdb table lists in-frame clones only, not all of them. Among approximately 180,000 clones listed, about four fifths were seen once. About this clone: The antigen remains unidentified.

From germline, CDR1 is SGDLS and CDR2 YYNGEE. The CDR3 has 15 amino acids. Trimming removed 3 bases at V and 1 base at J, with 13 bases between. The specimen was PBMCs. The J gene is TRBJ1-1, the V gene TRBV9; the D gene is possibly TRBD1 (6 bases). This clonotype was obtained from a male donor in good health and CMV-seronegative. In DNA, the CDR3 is TGTGCCAGCAGCGGTGAAAGGACAGCGAACACTGAAGCTTTCTTT. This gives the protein CASSGERTANTEAFF.